This T cell receptor beta chain came from a study of CD8 T cells in ankylosing spondylitis. This clonotype was seen only once. Its antigen is currently unknown. This CDR3 comprises 13 residues. The V and J ends lost 0 bases and 2 bases respectively, with 5 bases between them. The V gene's germline CDR1 is LGHDT and CDR2 YNNKEL (reference sequence). In making TCR beta libraries, quantitative 5'-RACE with molecular barcodes was used. TCRdb redid the calling of the 5' RACE reads with MiXCR, one entry per CDR3 protein. The repertoire consists of some 340,000 distinct CDR3 sequences, with roughly 14% occurring once and the leading ten covering 1.1%. Study-wide results and limits: The study identified a TCR beta motif of under ten highly homologous variants that appeared characteristic of ankylosing spondylitis blood. Within peripheral blood, clones linked to disease were CD8+ and relatively rare. Reactive arthritis synovial fluid and blood were previously reported to contain some motif variants.

V is TRBV3-1 and J is TRBJ2-7; no definite D call. This clonotype originated in a male donor with ankylosing spondylitis or in good health (not recorded which). Source material: blood, either unsorted or a sorted T cell fraction (not recorded which). CDR3 coding DNA: TGTGCCAGCAGCCAAGAGGCCACCTACGAGCAGTACTTC. Protein product: CASSQEATYEQYF.